This TCR beta chain was sequenced during a study of blood T cell repertoires in COVID-19. Study summary: Sources were T cells, B-cell-depleted T cells, or PBMCs; the material itself was cDNA or gDNA.

Measured with immunoSEQ multiplex PCR; TCRdb has only the in-frame clones, and not every one. In the table there are over 85,000 clones, roughly 90% of which are singletons. V trimming: 5 bases; J trimming: 4 bases; junction bases outside the gene matches: 9. CDR1 and CDR2 (germline): SGHTA, FQGNSA. The CDR3 contains 16 residues. This TCR derives from a woman of 80 years or more with acute or convalescent COVID-19. The sample was peripheral blood. This sequence joins TRBV7-2 and TRBJ2-1; 9 bases are a match to TRBD2. The CDR3 loop is CASSPAGTSQYNEQFF. CDR3 in DNA: TGTGCCAGCAGCCCCGCCGGGACTAGCCAGTACAATGAGCAGTTCTTC.